The T cell receptor beta chain described here comes from a study of T cell repertoires in cytomegalovirus infection. About the research overall: In the study, CMV epitopes included recently identified HLA-C-restricted and well-studied HLA-B-restricted ones. Study-wide results and limits: Accumulated public TCR beta family frequency recognized individuals carrying CMV together with the relevant HLA.

There are 14 residues in the CDR3. Trimming took off 6 bases at V and 0 bases at J, with 11 bases between the two ends. Details on this clonotype: Antigen unknown.

TCRdb reprocessed the reads with MiXCR, giving one entry per CDR3 protein. The sample holds 450,000 to 600,000 distinct CDR3 sequences, about 42% seen once. This TCR came from a human donor in good health (CMV status not recorded). Some clones in this sample may be carry-over from other donors' samples. The sequencing here drew on cultured PBMCs, taken from culture after CMV antigen stimulation. The chain is built from TRBV12-3 or TRBV12-4 and TRBJ1-2; possible D gene TRBD1, 5 bases. This chain's CDR3 is CASRSSTANYGYTF. The CDR3 nucleotides read TGTGCCAGCAGATCCTCGACAGCTAACTATGGCTACACCTTC.